These 27 T cell receptor beta chains were all obtained from the same sample, sequenced in a study of cytomegalovirus exposure and HLA in healthy donors. With 60 Vbeta and 13 Jbeta primers, the PCR was carried out. TCRdb's copy holds only in-frame clones and misses some; the assay was immunoSEQ multiplex PCR. In total, the table holds approximately 40,000 clones. The sequencing sample was made of PBMCs. Every receptor here comes from a human donor in good health.

J is TRBJ2-3 and V is TRBV7-3, with TRBD2 matching 8 bases. The V gene end was trimmed by 2 bases and the J gene end by 0 bases; junction bases not matched to a gene: 1. The CDR3 covers 15 residues. The germline V gene encodes CDR1 SGHTA and CDR2 FQGTGA. CDR3 region: CASSLAGGSTDTQYF. CDR3 DNA sequence: TGTGCCAGCAGCTTAGCGGGGGGTAGCACAGATACGCAGTATTTT.

V is TRBV18 and J is TRBJ1-2; D is unclear. Germline lookup yields CDR1 KGHSH and CDR2 LQKENI. Between the trimmed V and J ends, which lost 2 bases and 8 bases, there was a span of 12 bases. The CDR3 covers 13 residues. CDR3 amino acids: CASSPVRREGYTF. For the CDR3, the DNA is TGTGCCAGCTCACCAGTACGGAGGGAGGGCTACACCTTC. Filled out from reference TRBV18 and TRBJ1-2, the complete variable domain reads NAGVMQNPRHLVRRRGQEARLRCSPMKGHSHVYWYRQLPEEGLKFMVYLQKENIIDESGMPKERFSAEFPKEGPSILRIQQVVRGDSAAYFCASSPVRREGYTFGSGTRLTVV.

V and J are TRBV18 and TRBJ2-1; no clear D gene. This CDR3 comprises 15 residues. Deletions cut 3 bases from V and 3 bases from J, with 12 bases between. The germline gives CDR1 KGHSH, CDR2 LQKENI. CDR3 sequence: CASSPMQDRYNEQFF. DNA of the CDR3: TGTGCCAGCTCACCGATGCAGGATCGCTACAATGAGCAGTTCTTC.

The chain carries TRBV5-5 and TRBJ1-4; D call uncertain. The germline V gene encodes CDR1 SGHKS and CDR2 YYEKEE (reference sequence). Trimming took 1 base from V and 5 from J, leaving 12 bases between them. The CDR3 is made up of 15 amino acids. The CDR3 spells CASSLFPVLNEKLFF. CDR3 coding DNA: TGTGCCAGCAGCTTGTTTCCGGTTTTAAATGAAAAACTGTTTTTT.

This chain uses TRBV5-6 with TRBJ2-2, with 10 nucleotides matching TRBD1. Germline V gene sequence: CDR1 SGHDT, CDR2 YYEEEE. V was pared by 1 base and J by 5 bases, with 5 bases of the junction left unmatched. CDR3 length: 16 residues. The CDR3 DNA reads as TGTGCCAGCAGCTTGATTGACAGGGGGCGAACCGGGGAGCTGTTTTTT. Protein sequence: CASSLIDRGRTGELFF.

CDR3 sequence (DNA): TGCGCCAGCAGCTCCTTGGGGGGGGGCCTCCAAGAGACCCAGTACTTC. This codes for CASSSLGGGLQETQYF. V and J are TRBV4-1 and TRBJ2-5; a possible D gene is TRBD2 (7 bases). Trimming took off 5 bases at V and 1 base at J, with 17 bases between the two ends. The CDR3 is 16 amino acids. Germline V gives CDR1 MGHRA, CDR2 YSYEKL.

This chain joins TRBV19 and TRBJ1-1; no clear D. Germline V gene data show CDR1 as LNHDA and CDR2 as SQIVND (reference sequence). This CDR3 is 13 amino acids long. With 5 bases removed from V and 2 bases from J, the gap between germline ends came to 9 bases. The CDR3 protein is CASSVQKNTEAFF. The CDR3 DNA is TGTGCCAGTAGTGTACAGAAAAACACTGAAGCTTTCTTT.

The chain recombines TRBV19 with TRBJ1-5, with D possibly TRBD1 on 5 matching bases. With 3 bases removed from V and 5 bases from J, the gap between germline ends came to 8 bases. The CDR3 covers 13 residues. Germline CDR1 is LNHDA and CDR2 is SQIVND (reference sequence). The CDR3 sequence is CASSMQGDQPQHF. In DNA, the CDR3 is TGTGCCAGTAGTATGCAGGGCGATCAGCCCCAGCATTTT.

J is TRBJ1-4 and V is TRBV13, with 11 bases fitting TRBD1. This CDR3 region has 15 residues. Germline V lookup: CDR1 PRHDT, CDR2 FYEKMQ (reference sequence). The ends lost 5 bases at V and 3 bases at J; junction bases unmatched: 2. CDR3 sequence (DNA): TGTGCCAGCAGCGGACAGGGGGCGGCTAATGAAAAACTGTTTTTT. Its translation is CASSGQGAANEKLFF. Together with reference TRBV13 and TRBJ1-4, the CDR3 gives the full variable domain: AAGVIQSPRHLIKEKRETATLKCYPIPRHDTVYWYQQGPGQDPQFLISFYEKMQSDKGSIPDRFSAQQFSDYHSELNMSSLELGDSALYFCASSGQGAANEKLFFGSGTQLSVL.

The chain recombines TRBV30 with TRBJ1-3; D call uncertain. With 5 bases removed from V and 3 bases from J, the gap between germline ends came to 14 bases. The length of the CDR3 is 14 residues. Germline CDR1 is GTSNPN and CDR2 is SVGIG (reference sequence). The CDR3 loop reads CAWGGLSDGNTIYF. The DNA of the CDR3 is TGTGCCTGGGGAGGACTGTCTGATGGAAACACCATATATTTT.

This chain joins TRBV25-1 and TRBJ1-1; D remains ambiguous. This CDR3 comprises 11 residues. Germline CDR1 MGHDK, CDR2 SYGVNS. V lost 3 bases and J 10 bases, leaving 9 bases between the germline ends. The CDR3 protein is CASSDPTGAFF. As DNA, the CDR3 is TGTGCCAGCAGTGATCCAACCGGAGCTTTCTTT.

The rearrangement joins TRBV19 to TRBJ1-5, with D unclear. The CDR3 is 13 residues long. CDR1 and CDR2 (germline): LNHDA, SQIVND (reference sequence). Deletions cut 9 bases from V and 4 bases from J, with 13 bases between. The CDR3: CASRREGNQPQHF. CDR3 sequence (DNA): TGTGCCAGCCGGAGGGAGGGAAATCAGCCCCAGCATTTT.

The chain carries TRBV7-6 and TRBJ2-7; D remains unclear. V shed 4 bases and J shed 7 bases, with 8 bases lying between them. The CDR3 loop spans 11 amino acids. Germline V lookup: CDR1 SGHVS, CDR2 FNYEAQ. The chain's CDR3 is CASSSGSEQYF. In DNA, the CDR3 is TGTGCCAGCAGCTCCGGGTCGGAGCAGTACTTC. Full variable domain (outside the CDR3, taken from reference TRBV7-6 and TRBJ2-7): GAGVSQSPRYKVTKRGQDVALRCDPISGHVSLYWYRQALGQGPEFLTYFNYEAQQDKSGLPNDRFSAERPEGSISTLTIQRTEQRDSAMYRCASSSGSEQYFGPGTRLTVT.

The rearrangement links TRBV19 to TRBJ2-7, with TRBD1 identical over 10 bases. The CDR3 runs 14 residues. The J segment lost 3 bases and the V segment lost 5 bases, leaving 4 bases of the junction unmatched. Germline CDR1 is LNHDA and CDR2 is SQIVND (reference sequence). The CDR3 DNA reads as TGTGCCAGTAGTTACCGGGACAGGGGCTACGAGCAGTACTTC. Its protein is CASSYRDRGYEQYF.

Here the CDR3 DNA reads TGCGCCAGCAGCTCACCCCCAGGCGAAGCTTTCTTT. Amino acids: CASSSPPGEAFF. The chain has TRBV5-1 and TRBJ1-1; D gene unclear. Trimming took off 3 bases at V and 8 bases at J, with 11 bases between the two ends. The length of the CDR3 is 12 residues. Germline lookup yields CDR1 SGHRS and CDR2 YFSETQ.

V usage is TRBV4-1 and J usage is TRBJ2-5; D possibly corresponds to TRBD2 (6 bases). The germline V gene encodes CDR1 MGHRA and CDR2 YSYEKL. CDR3 length: 15 residues. V gave up 3 bases and J gave up 5 bases, with 16 bases separating them. The chain's CDR3 is CASSQTGDGGETQYF. The CDR3 DNA reads as TGCGCCAGCAGCCAGACGGGAGACGGTGGGGAGACCCAGTACTTC.

The V gene is TRBV7-9, the J gene TRBJ1-2; maybe TRBD1 (5 bases). Germline-derived CDR1 and CDR2 are SEHNR and FQNEAQ (reference sequence). V was trimmed by 6 bases and J by 4 bases, leaving 12 bases between them. The CDR3 has 13 residues. CDR3: CASSPDNFYGYTF. The DNA for the CDR3 is TGTGCCAGCAGTCCGGACAATTTCTATGGCTACACCTTC.

The V and J genes are TRBV27 and TRBJ1-4; D call uncertain. This CDR3 comprises 13 residues. Trimming removed 3 bases from V and 5 bases from J, with 7 bases in between. Germline V CDR1 and CDR2: MNHEY, SMNVEV (reference sequence). CDR3 in amino acids: CASSFRENEKLFF. In DNA, the CDR3 is TGTGCCAGCAGTTTTCGAGAGAATGAAAAACTGTTTTTT.

The gene calls are TRBV9 and TRBJ2-3, with 9 positions matching TRBD2. The CDR3 sequence is 15 residues long. CDR1 is SGDLS, CDR2 YYNGEE, per germline. V trimming: 7 bases; J trimming: 3 bases; junction bases outside the gene matches: 9. The CDR3 here is CASAGGRMATDTQYF. As DNA, the CDR3 is TGTGCCAGCGCGGGGGGGCGGATGGCGACAGATACGCAGTATTTT.

The chain uses TRBV7-6 and TRBJ1-2, with 8 bases matching TRBD1. V was clipped by 4 bases and J by 4 bases; unmatched bases: 5. Germline loops: CDR1 SGHVS, CDR2 FNYEAQ. The CDR3 runs 14 residues. Here the CDR3 DNA reads TGTGCCAGCAGCTCCGGGACAGGATTCTATGGCTACACCTTC. Protein: CASSSGTGFYGYTF.

The chain couples TRBV30 to TRBJ1-5; D remains ambiguous. In germline, CDR1 is GTSNPN, CDR2 SVGIG (reference sequence). V lost 3 bases to trimming and J lost 0 bases, with 6 bases between them. The CDR3 length is 13 residues. The CDR3 region has the DNA TGTGCCTGGAGACAAAATAGCAATCAGCCCCAGCATTTT. Amino acids: CAWRQNSNQPQHF. Full variable domain (outside the CDR3, taken from reference TRBV30 and TRBJ1-5): SQTIHQWPATLVQPVGSPLSLECTVEGTSNPNLYWYRQAAGRGLQLLFYSVGIGQISSEVPQNLSASRPQDRQFILSSKKLLLSDSGFYLCAWRQNSNQPQHFGDGTRLSIL.

The chain joins TRBV7-9 to TRBJ2-3; D is uncertain. Trimming cost V 3 bases and J 2 bases, with 3 bases left between them. Germline loops: CDR1 SEHNR, CDR2 FQNEAQ (reference sequence). The CDR3 loop spans 12 amino acids. CDR3 nucleotides: TGTGCCAGCAGCTTGTACACAGATACGCAGTATTTT. Its translation is CASSLYTDTQYF.

The chain links TRBV5-1 to TRBJ2-3, with a weak D call TRBD1 (5 bases). Trimming removed 0 bases at V and 5 bases at J, with 13 bases between. CDR1 SGHRS and CDR2 YFSETQ come from the germline V gene. The CDR3 extends over 15 amino acids. CDR3 bases: TGCGCCAGCAGCTTGGCTGGACAATGGGTAGATACGCAGTATTTT. As protein: CASSLAGQWVDTQYF.

The chain carries TRBV18 and TRBJ2-1, with 9 bases matching TRBD2. CDR1 is KGHSH and CDR2 is LQKENI in the germline V gene. There are 16 residues in the CDR3. With 1 base clipped from V and 7 bases from J, the junction kept 8 bases outside the gene matches. CDR3 sequence: CASSPQGRSGRNEQFF. The CDR3 bases are TGTGCCAGCTCACCACAGGGCCGCAGCGGGAGGAATGAGCAGTTCTTC.

V usage is TRBV9 and J usage is TRBJ2-3; perhaps TRBD1 as D (5 bases). The germline V gene has CDR1 SGDLS and CDR2 YYNGEE. The CDR3 length is 16 residues. Trimming left V 1 base short and J 6 bases short, with 18 bases between. CDR3 nucleotide sequence: TGTGCCAGCAGCGTACGGCTGGGGTTATCAGGGGATACGCAGTATTTT. This translates into CASSVRLGLSGDTQYF.

J is TRBJ1-1 and V is TRBV7-9; maybe TRBD1 (5 bases). CDR1 is SEHNR, CDR2 FQNEAQ, per germline (reference sequence). The CDR3 is made up of 15 amino acids. V gave up 1 base and J gave up 5 bases, with 14 bases separating them. CDR3 loop: CASSLEGTLGTEAFF. DNA of the CDR3: TGTGCCAGCAGCTTAGAGGGGACTCTCGGGACTGAAGCTTTCTTT. The variable domain in full, with the rest retrieved from reference TRBV7-9 and TRBJ1-1, is DTGVSQNPRHKITKRGQNVTFRCDPISEHNRLYWYRQTLGQGPEFLTYFQNEAQLEKSRLLSDRFSAERPKGSFSTLEIQRTEQGDSAMYLCASSLEGTLGTEAFFGQGTRLTVV.

This rearrangement joins TRBV19 to TRBJ1-2; the D is unclear. The V end was cut by 6 bases, the J end by 10 bases, with 15 bases between. The CDR3 totals 12 residues. Germline values: CDR1 LNHDA, CDR2 SQIVND (reference sequence). The CDR3 loop is CASRTALSTYTF. The DNA for the CDR3 is TGTGCCAGTAGAACTGCGTTGTCAACCTACACCTTC.